These 16 T cell receptor beta chains share one sample of origin, sequenced in a study of blood T cell repertoires in COVID-19. Assay: immunoSEQ multiplex PCR; the TCRdb copy retains only in-frame clones and omits some. The table lists approximately 88,000 clones, 85% of them singletons. Sample: peripheral blood. The receptor source for this set is a woman in her 70s with acute or convalescent COVID-19.

This chain joins TRBV5-1 and TRBJ2-7, with 7 nucleotides matching TRBD2. In germline, CDR1 is SGHRS, CDR2 YFSETQ. V lost 2 bases and J lost 1; bases outside the gene matches: 12. The length of the CDR3 is 17 residues. CDR3 sequence reads: CASSFGSLTGGSYEQYV. Here the CDR3 DNA reads TGCGCCAGCAGCTTCGGATCTCTTACGGGGGGATCCTACGAGCAGTACGTC.

J is TRBJ1-1 and V is TRBV7-2; D possibly corresponds to TRBD1 (6 bases). CDR3 size: 18 residues. Trimming left V 1 base short and J 2 bases short, with 20 bases between. Germline CDR1 reads SGHTA; CDR2 reads FQGNSA. CDR3 protein: CASSLDRDSWNVNTEAFF. The CDR3 region has the DNA TGTGCCAGCAGCTTAGACAGGGATAGTTGGAACGTCAACACTGAAGCTTTCTTT.

V is TRBV2 and J is TRBJ2-3, with a possible D match to TRBD2 (6 bases). V was clipped by 7 bases and J by 3 bases, with 11 bases between them. CDR3 size: 13 residues. The germline V gene encodes CDR1 SNHLY and CDR2 FYNNEI. The CDR3: CASKPGETDTQYF. CDR3 bases: TGTGCCAGCAAACCGGGGGAGACAGATACGCAGTATTTT. Filled out from reference TRBV2 and TRBJ2-3, the complete variable domain reads EPEVTQTPSHQVTQMGQEVILRCVPISNHLYFYWYRQILGQKVEFLVSFYNNEISEKSEIFDDQFSVERPDGSNFTLKIRSTKLEDSAMYFCASKPGETDTQYFGPGTRLTVL.

The rearrangement links TRBV4-1 to TRBJ1-2; 9 bases match TRBD1. The CDR3 is made up of 17 amino acids. V lost 4 bases to trimming and J lost 0 bases; unmatched junction nucleotides: 9. Per germline, CDR1 MGHRA and CDR2 YSYEKL. The CDR3 bases are TGCGCCAGCAGCCGCCACCGGGGACAGGGTACTAACTATGGCTACACCTTC. Translation gives CASSRHRGQGTNYGYTF.

This clone was observed at least ten times. This rearrangement joins TRBV7-9 to TRBJ2-3, with a tentative D call TRBD2 (6 bases). Deletions cut 5 bases from V and 6 bases from J, with 15 bases between. Per the germline V gene, CDR1 is SEHNR and CDR2 is FQNEAQ (reference sequence). The CDR3 has 14 amino acids. Here the CDR3 DNA reads TGTGCCAGCAGCCCGGGGGACGGCAGGGATACGCAGTATTTT. This gives the protein CASSPGDGRDTQYF.

Comments on this clone: An end of the junction does not agree with germline; a read error may underlie this. This chain links TRBV7-9 with TRBJ2-1, with a weak D call TRBD1 (5 bases). Germline CDR1 and CDR2: SEHNR and FQNEAQ (reference sequence). The CDR3 is made up of 12 amino acids. This chain's CDR3 is CASSATGPQRIF. The DNA of the CDR3 is TGTGCCAGCAGCGCCACAGGCCCCCAGAGGATCTTC.

The V call is TRBV6-2 or TRBV6-3, the J call TRBJ2-3; unclear D gene. The V end lost 5 bases, the J end lost 5 bases, and 5 bases lay between the germline ends. This CDR3 has 11 amino acids. In germline, CDR1 is MNHEY, CDR2 SVGEGT. CDR3 nucleotide sequence: TGTGCCAGCAGTCACGGAGATACGCAGTATTTT. Translating gives CASSHGDTQYF.

J is TRBJ1-5 and V is TRBV19; 7 positions match TRBD1. CDR1 is LNHDA and CDR2 is SQIVND in the germline V gene (reference sequence). The CDR3 covers 17 residues. V trimming: 6 bases; J trimming: 0 bases; junction bases outside the gene matches: 11. The CDR3 nucleotides read TGTGCCAGTAGCCGAGACGGCAGGGGGGTTAGCAATCAGCCCCAGCATTTT. Protein product: CASSRDGRGVSNQPQHF.

This clone was detected only once. The CDR3 protein is CASRGQQVLTGELFF. CDR3 nucleotides: TGTGCCAGCAGGGGACAGCAAGTCCTCACCGGGGAGCTGTTTTTT. V and J are TRBV27 and TRBJ2-2, with TRBD1 identical over 7 bases. CDR3 length: 15 residues. The germline V gene encodes CDR1 MNHEY and CDR2 SMNVEV (reference sequence). V shed 6 bases, J shed 4 bases, and the junction held 8 bases outside the gene matches.

The sample holds a few counts of this clone. Other DNA variants within this sample encode the same CDR3. This chain connects TRBV5-4 to TRBJ2-7; D is uncertain. The CDR3 has 13 amino acids. Looked up from germline, CDR1 is SGHNT and CDR2 is YYREEE (reference sequence). The V end lost 5 bases, the J end lost 0 bases, and 9 bases lay between the germline ends. CDR3 DNA sequence: TGTGCCAGCAGTTTCTCCGGCTCCTACGAGCAGTACGTC. Residues: CASSFSGSYEQYV.

The chain combines TRBV27 with TRBJ2-7, with D perhaps TRBD1 (6 bases). Per the germline V gene, CDR1 is MNHEY and CDR2 is SMNVEV (reference sequence). The CDR3 has 14 residues. Trimming took 6 bases from V and 2 from J, leaving 14 bases between them. This CDR3 is CASRLGGSAYEQYV. The CDR3 bases are TGTGCCAGCAGGCTAGGGGGTTCTGCCTACGAGCAGTACGTC.

This clone has just a few counts. J is TRBJ1-1 and V is TRBV27; D remains unclear. CDR3 length equals 12 residues. V was shortened by 6 bases and J by 5 bases, with 10 bases between the two germline ends. The germline V gene encodes CDR1 MNHEY and CDR2 SMNVEV (reference sequence). CDR3 DNA: TGTGCCAGCAGCCCCGATAGAACTGAAGCTTTCTTT. It translates to CASSPDRTEAFF.

This clone came up once. The V gene is TRBV5-1, the J gene TRBJ2-5; 8 bases agree with TRBD2. CDR1 and CDR2 (germline): SGHRS, YFSETQ. This CDR3 has 15 amino acids. Losses at the gene ends were 4 bases for V and 7 bases for J; bases not matched to a gene: 12. CDR3 amino acids: CASSPRGSGVGTQYF. CDR3 coding DNA: TGCGCCAGCAGCCCCCGGGGTAGCGGGGTTGGGACCCAGTACTTC.

The J gene is TRBJ2-3, the V gene TRBV9; TRBD2 matches at 7 bases. The CDR3 runs to 14 residues. CDR1 and CDR2 (germline): SGDLS, YYNGEE. Trimming took 0 bases from V and 7 from J; bases not matched to a gene: 5. CDR3 loop: CASSVEPSGNTQYF. The DNA of the CDR3 is TGTGCCAGCAGCGTAGAGCCTAGCGGTAATACGCAGTATTTT.

The chain has TRBV24-1 and TRBJ2-7; 11 bases are a match to TRBD2. The germline V gene encodes CDR1 KGHDR and CDR2 SFDVKD. The CDR3 is 18 amino acids. The J segment lost 0 bases and the V segment lost 0 bases, leaving 6 bases of the junction unmatched. CDR3 region: CATSDLRLAGMSSYEQYV. In DNA, the CDR3 is TGTGCCACCAGTGATTTGAGACTAGCGGGGATGAGCTCCTACGAGCAGTACGTC.

This clone has a count of ten or more. The chain links TRBV6-1 to TRBJ1-5, with 8 bases fitting TRBD1. Looked up from germline, CDR1 is MNHNS and CDR2 is SASEGT. The trim removed 0 bases at V and 6 bases at J, leaving 4 bases unmatched. The length of the CDR3 is 15 residues. CDR3 bases: TGTGCCAGCAGTGAAGCCACAGGGGGGGTTCAGCCCCAGCATTTT. Translation gives CASSEATGGVQPQHF.